The rows below give T cell receptor beta chains drawn from one sample of a study of T cell responses to AZD1222 COVID-19 vaccine. This table comes from immunoSEQ multiplex PCR, and its TCRdb copy is limited to in-frame clones, with some not included. This table holds 100,000 or so clones, 88% found once. Sequences were derived from peripheral blood, sampled on day 0 of AZD1222 vaccination. The receptors originated from an adult in good health. Both conserved end residues are part of each CDR3. Fields, in order: CDR3 length, clone size, V gene, J gene, CDR3 protein. The listing skips clone size in some rows; elsewhere it reads once, few, many or a size class.

13,many,TRBV12-3/TRBV12-4,TRBJ1-1,CASAWDRRTEAFF
16,-,TRBV2,TRBJ2-2,CASRKAAGAMTGELFF
15,-,TRBV27,TRBJ2-7,CASSPTPGLADEQYF
15,-,TRBV10-3,TRBJ2-7,CAISVDLKSSYEQYF
13,-,TRBV6-5,TRBJ1-2,CASSMTGVGGYTF
13,few,TRBV11-2,TRBJ1-2,CASSQGEGYGYTF
12,-,TRBV30,TRBJ1-2,CAWEAGGYGYTF
14,-,TRBV11-1,TRBJ1-1,CASSFWPKRTEAFF
18,-,TRBV14,TRBJ2-6,CASSQGISGGPGANVLTF
13,-,TRBV5-4,TRBJ2-7,CASWGRDSYEQYF
13,-,TRBV6-1,TRBJ1-5,CASRRQWNQPQHF
12,-,TRBV6-5,TRBJ1-5,CASNSEGQPQHF
13,-,TRBV28,TRBJ2-5,CASSPGGGETQYF
15,-,TRBV5-1,TRBJ1-2,CASSLDRVAVSGYTF
13,-,TRBV7-9,TRBJ2-2,CASSIDRVGELFF
15,-,TRBV4-3,TRBJ1-4,CASSQDLGTNEKLFF
17,-,TRBV5-8,TRBJ1-6,CASRWTGVSSYNSPLHF
15,few,TRBV5-4,TRBJ2-7,CASSLEVRGVYEQYF
13,-,TRBV19,TRBJ2-5,CASSPDTRETQYF
15,-,TRBV2,TRBJ2-5,CATGAVGSVVETQYF
16,-,TRBV30,TRBJ2-3,CAWSVLSGTYTDTQYF
13,-,TRBV5-4,TRBJ2-5,CASSFVWEETQYF
15,once,TRBV6-5,TRBJ2-7,CASRPGTGGLYEQYF
18,few,TRBV7-2,TRBJ2-1,CASSLEGTSGRWHNEQFF
12,-,TRBV6-5,TRBJ2-7,CASSSPGYEQYF
16,-,TRBV7-8,TRBJ2-7,CASSFGWGGVPYEQYF
15,once,TRBV7-6,TRBJ2-3,CASSLVAGTSDTQYF
13,-,TRBV4-3,TRBJ2-2,CASSQAKGGELFF
14,-,TRBV5-4,TRBJ1-5,CASSLMGSNQPQHF
18,-,TRBV7-3,TRBJ2-1,CASSQPTTPSVSYNEQFF
13,-,TRBV18,TRBJ2-7,CASSPSSGYEQYF
15,-,TRBV6-1,TRBJ2-1,CASSEALAGVNEQFF
14,-,TRBV29-1,TRBJ2-7,CSVTATGGQAEQYF
14,-,TRBV27,TRBJ2-7,CASSFQGPPYEQYF
15,few,TRBV3-1/TRBV3-2,TRBJ2-1,CASSPVTLTYNEQFF
16,-,TRBV11-2,TRBJ2-1,CASSPGLAGLIYEQFF
15,-,TRBV28,TRBJ2-7,CASSLPGGGYYEQYF
17,-,TRBV28,TRBJ2-3,CASSSPRLLEVTDTQYF
14,few,TRBV7-3,TRBJ2-1,CASSLGGPSNEQFF
14,-,TRBV19,TRBJ1-5,CASTRMTGNQPQHF
13,-,TRBV21-1,TRBJ1-1,CASSNTIYTEAFF
15,-,TRBV19,TRBJ1-4,CATLGVGQGQEKLFF